These T cell receptor beta chains were read from a single sample in a study of blood T cell repertoires in COVID-19. Assay used: immunoSEQ multiplex PCR; TCRdb lists only in-frame clones, some missing. This sample has roughly 300,000 clones, with 80% to 90% found just once. Sequenced input: peripheral blood. All receptors derive from a woman between 40 and 50 years old who had recovered from COVID-19. The CDR3 runs from the conserved cysteine through the conserved F or W. D genes are given only for firm matches. Clone size is given for some rows only: seen once, a few or many times, or a class if the clone is expanded.

D gene: TRBD1; V gene: TRBV6-5; clone size: -; J gene: TRBJ1-2; CDR3 DNA: TGTGCCAGCAGTTACCAGGGACAGAACTATGGCTACACCTTC; CDR3 protein: CASSYQGQNYGYTF
D gene: TRBD2; V gene: TRBV28; clone size: few; J gene: TRBJ2-1; CDR3 DNA: TGTGCCAGCAGTTTTATGCTAGCGGGGGGGCTCTACAATGAGCAGTTCTTC; CDR3 protein: CASSFMLAGGLYNEQFF
D gene: -; V gene: TRBV3-1/TRBV3-2; clone size: -; J gene: TRBJ2-7; CDR3 DNA: TGTGCCAGCAGCCGCTTTTATGGGCAGGGTCTCTACGAGCAGTACTTC; CDR3 protein: CASSRFYGQGLYEQYF
D gene: TRBD2; V gene: TRBV5-4; clone size: -; J gene: TRBJ2-7; CDR3 DNA: TGTGCCAGCAGCTTAGGGACTAACTCCTACGAGCAGTACTTC; CDR3 protein: CASSLGTNSYEQYF
D gene: TRBD2; V gene: TRBV5-1; clone size: -; J gene: TRBJ2-2; CDR3 DNA: TGCGCCAGCAGTAACAATTTTGCCGGACTAGCCGGGGAGCTGTTTTTT; CDR3 protein: CASSNNFAGLAGELFF
D gene: -; V gene: TRBV9; clone size: -; J gene: TRBJ2-4; CDR3 DNA: TGTGCCAGCAGCCCCCGCGGGGGCTTAGCCAAAAACATTCAGTACTTC; CDR3 protein: CASSPRGGLAKNIQYF
D gene: -; V gene: TRBV5-1; clone size: -; J gene: TRBJ2-2; CDR3 DNA: TGCGCCAGCAGCTTGCTAGCGAACACCGGGGAGCTGTTTTTT; CDR3 protein: CASSLLANTGELFF
D gene: TRBD1; V gene: TRBV5-1; clone size: once; J gene: TRBJ2-5; CDR3 DNA: TGCGCCAGCAGCGTCGGACAGGGGCAAGAGACCCAGTACTTC; CDR3 protein: CASSVGQGQETQYF
D gene: -; V gene: TRBV28; clone size: -; J gene: TRBJ1-2; CDR3 DNA: TGTGCCAGCAGTTTAGGGTCGAGGGCCGGCTATGGCTACACCTTC; CDR3 protein: CASSLGSRAGYGYTF
D gene: TRBD2; V gene: TRBV5-1; clone size: -; J gene: TRBJ2-7; CDR3 DNA: TGCGCCAGCAGCGAGACTAGCAGCTCCTACGAGCAGTACTTC; CDR3 protein: CASSETSSSYEQYF
D gene: TRBD2; V gene: TRBV18; clone size: -; J gene: TRBJ2-5; CDR3 DNA: TGTGCCAGCTCACCAAGAACCGGCAGCGGGACCGAGGAGACCCAGTACTTC; CDR3 protein: CASSPRTGSGTEETQYF
D gene: -; V gene: TRBV3-1/TRBV3-2; clone size: -; J gene: TRBJ1-2; CDR3 DNA: TGTGCCAGCAGCCAAGCTCTCGGGGGCTATGGCTACACCTTC; CDR3 protein: CASSQALGGYGYTF
D gene: -; V gene: TRBV4-3; clone size: -; J gene: TRBJ1-1; CDR3 DNA: TGCGCCAGCAGCCAAGATGGGGCCTCCATGAACACTGAAGCTTTCTTT; CDR3 protein: CASSQDGASMNTEAFF
D gene: -; V gene: TRBV5-4; clone size: -; J gene: TRBJ2-5; CDR3 DNA: TGTGCCAGCAGCTTGGCCGCAGGTGGGCAAGAGACCCAGTACTTC; CDR3 protein: CASSLAAGGQETQYF
D gene: TRBD1; V gene: TRBV9; clone size: -; J gene: TRBJ1-1; CDR3 DNA: TGTGCCAGCAGCGTACAGGGGGCCGAAGCTTTCTTT; CDR3 protein: CASSVQGAEAFF
D gene: TRBD2; V gene: TRBV15; clone size: -; J gene: TRBJ2-5; CDR3 DNA: TGTGCCACCAGCGAACCTAGCGGGGGGCAAGAGACCCAGTACTTC; CDR3 protein: CATSEPSGGQETQYF
D gene: TRBD1; V gene: TRBV9; clone size: once; J gene: TRBJ1-2; CDR3 DNA: TGTGCCAGCAGCAGACAGGGGGCGTATGGCTACACCTTC; CDR3 protein: CASSRQGAYGYTF
D gene: -; V gene: TRBV27; clone size: -; J gene: TRBJ2-3; CDR3 DNA: TGTGCCAGCAGTTTAGGGCTGAGGGCAGATACGCAGTATTTT; CDR3 protein: CASSLGLRADTQYF
D gene: -; V gene: TRBV6-6; clone size: -; J gene: TRBJ2-7; CDR3 DNA: TGTGCCAGCAGTTACTTTTATGGGGCCACCGCCTACGAGCAGTACTTC; CDR3 protein: CASSYFYGATAYEQYF
D gene: -; V gene: TRBV20-1; clone size: -; J gene: TRBJ2-7; CDR3 DNA: TGCAGTGCTGGGGGGACCTACGAGCAGTACTTC; CDR3 protein: CSAGGTYEQYF
D gene: TRBD1; V gene: TRBV27; clone size: -; J gene: TRBJ2-7; CDR3 DNA: TGTGCCAGCAGTTGGGGACAGTCCTACGAGCAGTACTTC; CDR3 protein: CASSWGQSYEQYF
D gene: TRBD1; V gene: TRBV4-2; clone size: -; J gene: TRBJ1-2; CDR3 DNA: TGTGCCAGCAGCCAAGGACGGGGACAGGGTGGTTATGGCTACACCTTC; CDR3 protein: CASSQGRGQGGYGYTF
D gene: -; V gene: TRBV7-7; clone size: -; J gene: TRBJ2-5; CDR3 DNA: TGTGCTAGCAGCCAGGACAGACAAGAGACCCAGTACTTC; CDR3 protein: CASSQDRQETQYF
D gene: -; V gene: TRBV5-4; clone size: -; J gene: TRBJ1-2; CDR3 DNA: TGTGCCAGCAGCGCCGGGATACGGGGAGGAGCATATGGCTACACCTTC; CDR3 protein: CASSAGIRGGAYGYTF
D gene: TRBD2; V gene: TRBV5-1; clone size: -; J gene: TRBJ2-7; CDR3 DNA: TGCGCCAGCCGTCCGGGGGGGTCTCTCCTCGGCCACGAGCAGTACTTC; CDR3 protein: CASRPGGSLLGHEQYF
D gene: -; V gene: TRBV7-2; clone size: -; J gene: TRBJ2-7; CDR3 DNA: TGTGCCAGCAGCAGGGAGGACCTGCCCTCCTACGAGCAGTACTTC; CDR3 protein: CASSREDLPSYEQYF
D gene: TRBD1; V gene: TRBV2; clone size: -; J gene: TRBJ1-2; CDR3 DNA: TGTGCCAGCAGCCGGACAGGCGCTAGGGGAGGCTACACCTTC; CDR3 protein: CASSRTGARGGYTF
D gene: TRBD1; V gene: TRBV7-8; clone size: -; J gene: TRBJ1-4; CDR3 DNA: TGTGCCAGCAGCCGGCAGGACAGGGGGCGAGTATGGAATGAAAAACTGTTTTTT; CDR3 protein: CASSRQDRGRVWNEKLFF
D gene: -; V gene: TRBV27; clone size: -; J gene: TRBJ1-2; CDR3 DNA: TGTGCCAGCCATACGGCCGGGGGGTGGTATGGCTACACCTTC; CDR3 protein: CASHTAGGWYGYTF
D gene: -; V gene: TRBV6-5; clone size: -; J gene: TRBJ2-2; CDR3 DNA: TGTGCCAGCAGTTACTCGCTCTACGCCGGGGAGCTGTTTTTT; CDR3 protein: CASSYSLYAGELFF
D gene: TRBD1; V gene: TRBV7-9; clone size: -; J gene: TRBJ2-2; CDR3 DNA: TGTGCCAGCAGCTTAGTCCCGGGACAGAGCACCGGGGAGCTGTTTTTT; CDR3 protein: CASSLVPGQSTGELFF
D gene: TRBD1; V gene: TRBV2; clone size: -; J gene: TRBJ2-2; CDR3 DNA: TGTGCCAGCAGTCGAGAGCGACAGGGGATAACGCCCGGGGAGCTGTTTTTT; CDR3 protein: CASSRERQGITPGELFF
D gene: -; V gene: TRBV15; clone size: few; J gene: TRBJ2-7; CDR3 DNA: TGTGCCACCAGCAGAGGGACAGCCTCCTCTCCCGAGCAGTACTTC; CDR3 protein: CATSRGTASSPEQYF
D gene: -; V gene: TRBV30; clone size: -; J gene: TRBJ2-2; CDR3 DNA: TGTGCCTGGGCAGGGGCCCGCAGTTACACCGGGGAGCTGTTTTTT; CDR3 protein: CAWAGARSYTGELFF
D gene: -; V gene: TRBV11-3; clone size: few; J gene: TRBJ2-1; CDR3 DNA: TGTGCCAGCAGCTTAGTATCTTACAATGAGCAGTTCTTC; CDR3 protein: CASSLVSYNEQFF
D gene: -; V gene: TRBV6-1; clone size: -; J gene: TRBJ2-5; CDR3 DNA: TGTGCCAGCAGTGAAGCGCGAAGGGGGTGGGACCAAGAGACCCAGTACTTC; CDR3 protein: CASSEARRGWDQETQYF
D gene: -; V gene: TRBV29-1; clone size: -; J gene: TRBJ1-4; CDR3 DNA: TGCAGCGTCCAGACCCTTGAGGGTGAAAAACTGTTTTTT; CDR3 protein: CSVQTLEGEKLFF
D gene: TRBD1; V gene: TRBV3-1/TRBV3-2; clone size: once; J gene: TRBJ1-5; CDR3 DNA: TGTGCCAGCAGCCTCGCCGGACAGGGGAATCAGCCCCAGCATTTT; CDR3 protein: CASSLAGQGNQPQHF
D gene: -; V gene: TRBV25-1; clone size: few; J gene: TRBJ1-1; CDR3 DNA: TGTGCCAGCAGTTTCTACACTGAAGCTTTCTTT; CDR3 protein: CASSFYTEAFF
D gene: -; V gene: TRBV9; clone size: once; J gene: TRBJ2-7; CDR3 DNA: TGTGCCAGCAGCCCCGGCGGCAGCTCCTACGAGCAGTACTTC; CDR3 protein: CASSPGGSSYEQYF
D gene: -; V gene: TRBV5-6; clone size: -; J gene: TRBJ2-7; CDR3 DNA: TGTGCCAGCAGCTGGGGGGACAGGCAGTACTTC; CDR3 protein: CASSWGDRQYF
D gene: -; V gene: TRBV5-6; clone size: -; J gene: TRBJ1-4; CDR3 DNA: TGTGCCAGCAGCTTCGACAGAGTCAGCGAAAAACTGTTTTTT; CDR3 protein: CASSFDRVSEKLFF
D gene: -; V gene: TRBV29-1; clone size: -; J gene: TRBJ1-1; CDR3 DNA: TGCAGCGGGCTCAGGGTTCCGAACACTGAAGCTTTCTTT; CDR3 protein: CSGLRVPNTEAFF
D gene: -; V gene: TRBV6-5; clone size: -; J gene: TRBJ2-1; CDR3 DNA: TGTGCCAGCAGTTACCCACACGGGGGTAGGGTCTTC; CDR3 protein: CASSYPHGGRVF
D gene: TRBD1; V gene: TRBV7-3; clone size: -; J gene: TRBJ2-5; CDR3 DNA: TGTGCCAGCAGCCGGGCGGCAGGGGGAGTAGAGACCCAGTACTTC; CDR3 protein: CASSRAAGGVETQYF
D gene: TRBD2; V gene: TRBV5-4; clone size: -; J gene: TRBJ2-1; CDR3 DNA: TGTGCCAGCAGCTTGGGAGGGCGTAGCGGGGCCAATGAGCAGTTCTTC; CDR3 protein: CASSLGGRSGANEQFF
D gene: TRBD1; V gene: TRBV27; clone size: few; J gene: TRBJ2-2; CDR3 DNA: TGTGCCAGCAGTTTCATAGGACAGGGGGACACCGGGGAGCTGTTTTTT; CDR3 protein: CASSFIGQGDTGELFF
D gene: -; V gene: TRBV6-5; clone size: -; J gene: TRBJ1-2; CDR3 DNA: TGTGCCAGCATGCCGGACAGCTTACTCTATGGCTACACCTTC; CDR3 protein: CASMPDSLLYGYTF